Listed here are 22 T cell receptor beta chains from one sample, sequenced in a study of identical twins listed by TCRdb under 2016. Libraries were prepared through 5' RACE. TCRdb records Illumina HiSeq 2000 as the sequencer. TCRdb redid the processing of the public reads, applying fastp at Q25 and MiXCR, and retained in-frame beta chains. Records with the same CDR3 protein are collapsed into one entry carrying the most frequent genes and DNA. In all, the sample holds fewer than 250,000 distinct CDR3 sequences, and 6% to 8.5% of those were seen once. The top ten clones comprise about 5.6% of the sample. This same sample was also taken into another study, of yellow fever vaccine responses in identical twins.

Sequences were obtained from CD8+ T cells sorted from blood. The receptor set was obtained from a woman aged 18-29 years in good health.

This clonotype was found many times. The rearrangement joins TRBV29-1 to TRBJ2-2; D gene uncertain. V was clipped by 4 bases and J by 7 bases, with 10 bases between them. There are 12 residues in the CDR3. Germline assignment: CDR1 SQVTM and CDR2 ANQGSEA. CDR3 region: CSVVGPDGELFF. The DNA for the CDR3 is TGCAGCGTTGTTGGACCTGACGGGGAGCTGTTTTTT.

There are many counts of this clonotype. V is TRBV7-2 and J is TRBJ2-3; 12 bases are shared with TRBD2. J was trimmed by 6 bases and V by 3 bases; bases with no gene match: 4. Per the germline V gene, CDR1 is SGHTA and CDR2 is FQGNSA. The CDR3 covers 15 residues. In DNA form, the CDR3 reads TGTGCCAGCAGCTTGACTAGCGGGGGTTCGGATACGCAGTATTTT. Amino acid sequence: CASSLTSGGSDTQYF.

This clonotype was counted between two and nine times. The V gene is TRBV27, the J gene TRBJ2-7, with 14 bases matching TRBD2. V lost 5 bases to trimming and J lost 3 bases; unmatched junction nucleotides: 15. This CDR3 is 19 amino acids long. The germline V gene has CDR1 MNHEY and CDR2 SMNVEV (reference sequence). The CDR3 DNA is TGTGCCAGCAGTCTTACGTCCCCGGGACTAGCGGGAGTAGGCTACGAGCAGTACTTC. Translating gives CASSLTSPGLAGVGYEQYF.

This clonotype was seen repeatedly, ten times or more. The V and J genes are TRBV29-1 and TRBJ1-3, with D possibly TRBD1 on 6 matching bases. The V end lost 6 bases, the J end lost 2 bases, and 11 bases lay between the germline ends. The CDR3 loop spans 13 amino acids. CDR1 and CDR2 from the germline V gene are SQVTM and ANQGSEA. CDR3 bases: TGCAGCGTCATACAGGGAACTGGAAACACCATATATTTT. Translated, it gives CSVIQGTGNTIYF.

This clonotype showed up just a few times. The chain recombines TRBV7-2 with TRBJ2-2; maybe TRBD1 (5 bases). Germline V gives CDR1 SGHTA, CDR2 FQGNSA. V gave up 1 base and J gave up 0 bases, with 9 bases separating them. The CDR3 sequence is 16 residues long. The CDR3 DNA sequence: TGTGCCAGCAGCTTAGGCAGGGCCACGAACACCGGGGAGCTGTTTTTT. Protein: CASSLGRATNTGELFF.

In this sample, this clonotype turned up a few times. The rearrangement joins TRBV12-3 or TRBV12-4 to TRBJ1-1; 7 bases align to TRBD1. This CDR3 has 16 residues. Trimming at V came to 5 bases and at J to 2 bases, leaving 11 bases not matched to a gene. The CDR3 DNA is TGTGCCAGCAGTAGCTACCGACAGGGAGGCAACACTGAAGCTTTCTTT. Amino acids: CASSSYRQGGNTEAFF.

The chain has TRBV12-3 or TRBV12-4 and TRBJ2-5, with 8 bases that match TRBD2. The CDR3 spans 19 residues. The V and J ends lost 6 bases and 4 bases, in that order; junction bases with no gene match: 22. The CDR3 reads CASSLGYWSGSKGGETQYF. The CDR3 DNA reads as TGTGCCAGCAGCCTGGGGTATTGGAGCGGGAGTAAAGGCGGAGAGACCCAGTACTTC.

This clonotype was detected ten times or more. The chain recombines TRBV25-1 with TRBJ2-3; 7 nucleotides line up with TRBD2. After removal of 1 base from V and 3 bases from J, the junction contained 16 bases not matched to a gene. This CDR3 comprises 19 residues. CDR1 is MGHDK and CDR2 is SYGVNS in the germline V gene. CDR3 residues: CASSEFFQSAAGATDTQYF. The CDR3 DNA is TGTGCCAGCAGTGAATTTTTTCAGAGCGCGGCGGGAGCTACAGATACGCAGTATTTT.

In this sample, this clonotype turned up a few times. The CDR3 DNA follows: TGTGCCAGCAGCTCTACAGGGGGTGAGACTGAAGCTTTCTTT. This gives the protein CASSSTGGETEAFF. The rearrangement uses TRBV12-3 or TRBV12-4 and TRBJ1-1; 8 bases match TRBD1. The ends lost 6 bases at V and 5 bases at J; junction bases unmatched: 8. This CDR3 has 14 amino acids.

A few counts support this clonotype. V is TRBV10-3 and J is TRBJ1-1, with 8 bases lining up with TRBD1. CDR1 is ENHRY and CDR2 is SYGVKD in the germline V gene. The CDR3 spans 18 residues. Trimming removed 3 bases from V and 0 bases from J; junction bases left unmatched: 12. The CDR3 bases are TGTGCCATCAGTGATGTCGGTCGACAGGGGAGGATGAACACTGAAGCTTTCTTT. Protein sequence: CAISDVGRQGRMNTEAFF.

This clonotype was recorded at least ten times. The chain has TRBV6-6 and TRBJ2-2, with 7 positions matching TRBD1. Germline CDR1 MNHNY, CDR2 SVGAGI (reference sequence). Trimming removed 4 bases from V and 5 bases from J; junction bases left unmatched: 1. CDR3 length: 13 residues. The CDR3: CASSLTGTGELFF. CDR3 DNA sequence: TGTGCCAGCAGTTTGACAGGGACCGGGGAGCTGTTTTTT.

The V gene is TRBV10-1, the J gene TRBJ2-1; D possibly corresponds to TRBD2 (5 bases). The CDR3 has 16 amino acids. V was shortened by 3 bases and J by 7 bases, with 19 bases between the two germline ends. Germline CDR1 WNHNN, CDR2 SYGVQD (reference sequence). For the CDR3, the DNA is TGCGCCAGCAGTGAACACATCGGGGTCGCCCTAAATGAGCAGTTCTTC. Protein sequence: CASSEHIGVALNEQFF.

The V and J genes are TRBV7-9 and TRBJ2-7, with D tentatively TRBD1 (5 bases). There are 12 residues in the CDR3. V was trimmed by 5 bases and J by 7 bases, leaving 12 bases between them. Germline V gene sequence: CDR1 SEHNR, CDR2 FQNEAQ (reference sequence). The CDR3 DNA reads as TGTGCCAGCAGCCTACCAGGGCGTGAGCAGTACGTC. Its protein is CASSLPGREQYV.

This clonotype showed up just a few times. The CDR3 here is CATSDLPRTSGNTDTQYF. The DNA of the CDR3 is TGTGCCACCAGTGATTTGCCGCGGACTAGCGGGAACACAGATACGCAGTATTTT. This chain uses TRBV24-1 with TRBJ2-3; 12 positions agree with TRBD2. V gave up 0 bases and J gave up 2 bases; unmatched junction bases: 5. The germline gives CDR1 KGHDR, CDR2 SFDVKD. This CDR3 has 18 amino acids.

This clonotype was seen a handful of times. This sequence joins TRBV20-1 and TRBJ1-5; tentatively, D is TRBD1 (6 bases). Germline V CDR1 and CDR2: DFQATT, SNEGSKA (reference sequence). This CDR3 is built from 16 residues. V was pared by 0 bases and J by 0 bases, with 12 bases between. The CDR3 loop reads CSARDGQGHSNQPQHF. The CDR3 bases are TGCAGTGCTAGAGATGGTCAGGGGCATAGCAATCAGCCCCAGCATTTT.

This sequence joins TRBV6-1 and TRBJ2-7; 9 positions match TRBD1. The V gene end was trimmed by 10 bases and the J gene end by 4 bases; junction bases not matched to a gene: 2. This CDR3 spans 11 amino acids. Germline lookup yields CDR1 MNHNS and CDR2 SASEGT. This CDR3 reads CATGQGYEQYF. The CDR3 DNA is TGTGCCACGGGACAGGGATACGAGCAGTACTTC.

This clonotype has only a few counts. V and J are TRBV7-2 and TRBJ2-7, with TRBD1 matching over 8 bases. Trimming at V came to 4 bases and at J to 5 bases, leaving 7 bases not matched to a gene. This CDR3 has 14 amino acids. In germline, CDR1 is SGHTA, CDR2 FQGNSA. This chain's CDR3 is CASSSYRGANEQYF. DNA for the CDR3: TGTGCCAGCAGCTCATACAGGGGGGCGAACGAGCAGTACTTC. Combining the CDR3 with reference TRBV7-2 and TRBJ2-7 gives the whole variable domain GAGVSQSPSNKVTEKGKDVELRCDPISGHTALYWYRQSLGQGLEFLIYFQGNSAPDKSGLPSDRFSAERTGGSVSTLTIQRTQQEDSAVYLCASSSYRGANEQYFGPGTRLTVT.

The CDR3 spells CATSRGQEGNIQYF. Here the CDR3 DNA reads TGTGCCACCAGCAGGGGACAGGAGGGGAACATTCAGTACTTC. The rearrangement uses TRBV15 and TRBJ2-4; 8 bases fit TRBD1. With V trimmed by 3 bases and J by 7 bases, 5 bases remained unmatched. Germline V gene lookup returns CDR1 LNHNV and CDR2 YYDKDF (reference sequence). The CDR3 loop spans 14 amino acids. The full variable domain, its missing parts supplied by reference TRBV15 and TRBJ2-4, is DAMVIQNPRYQVTQFGKPVTLSCSQTLNHNVMYWYQQKSSQAPKLLFHYYDKDFNNEADTPDNFQSRRPNTSFCFLDIRSPGLGDTAMYLCATSRGQEGNIQYFGAGTRLSVL.

The V gene is TRBV4-1, the J gene TRBJ2-2; D is unresolved. Trimming removed 8 bases from V and 0 bases from J, with 13 bases in between. This CDR3 region has 15 residues. The germline gives CDR1 MGHRA, CDR2 YSYEKL. CDR3: CASQPGEANTGELFF. The CDR3 coding sequence is TGCGCCAGCCAGCCTGGGGAAGCGAACACCGGGGAGCTGTTTTTT.

This clonotype was observed a few times. This chain connects TRBV27 to TRBJ1-5; TRBD1 is a possible D gene (5 bases). This CDR3 is 15 amino acids long. V lost 5 bases, J lost 7 bases, and 18 bases lay in between. Germline loops: CDR1 MNHEY, CDR2 SMNVEV (reference sequence). The CDR3 sequence is CASSPRDRGGQPQHF. CDR3 DNA: TGTGCCAGCAGTCCGCGGGACCGGGGGGGGCAGCCCCAGCATTTT.

This clonotype was picked up many times. As DNA, the CDR3 is TGCAGCGTTAATGGAGGGGGGGGATACAATGAGCAGTTCTTC. This sequence encodes CSVNGGGGYNEQFF. The chain has TRBV29-1 and TRBJ2-1; D is possibly TRBD2 (7 bases). The germline V gene has CDR1 SQVTM and CDR2 ANQGSEA. This CDR3 is 14 amino acids long. Trimming left V 5 bases short and J 4 bases short, with 15 bases between.

The J gene is TRBJ2-7, the V gene TRBV27, with no clear D. The CDR3 sequence is 14 residues long. The germline V gene encodes CDR1 MNHEY and CDR2 SMNVEV (reference sequence). V lost 0 bases to trimming and J lost 3 bases, with 9 bases between them. CDR3 DNA sequence: TGTGCCAGCAGTTTATCGCCAGGCAGCTACGAGCAGTACTTC. This encodes CASSLSPGSYEQYF.